This TCR beta chain appears in the sequencing data of a study of cytomegalovirus exposure and HLA in healthy donors. Study-wide results and limits: Later examination showed HLA-associated TCR beta chains had greater clonal expansion than equally common others.

A word on this clone: No antigen is known for it.

PCR was performed using 60 Vbeta and 13 Jbeta primers. The protocol was immunoSEQ multiplex PCR, while the TCRdb copy is restricted to in-frame clones and leaves out a portion. Among 150,000 to 200,000 clones listed, roughly four fifths were seen once. Material for sequencing was PBMCs. The sequence derives from a woman in her twenties or thirties in good health and CMV-seropositive.

Here the CDR3 DNA reads TGTGCCAGCACCCCCGGGACAGGGTATTACGGTACGCAGTATTTT. Translation gives CASTPGTGYYGTQYF. The chain combines TRBV19 with TRBJ2-3, with TRBD1 identical over 9 bases. The CDR3 loop spans 15 amino acids. Trimming removed 9 bases from V and 8 bases from J; junction bases left unmatched: 15. Germline V gene lookup returns CDR1 LNHDA and CDR2 SQIVND (reference sequence).